These 19 T cell receptor beta chains were all obtained from the same sample, sequenced in a study of T cells in Graves' hyperthyroidism and ophthalmopathy. Template material for amplifying TCR beta CDR3 regions consisted of RNA transcripts. The HTBI primer set served for first-round RT-PCR of the TCR CDR3. TCRdb analysed the multiplex PCR reads with MiXCR anew, one entry per CDR3 protein. The sample includes about 580,000 distinct CDR3 sequences, about half seen only once; the top ten take more than 7%. What was sequenced was peripheral blood or thyroid tissue (not recorded which). The receptors were gathered from a woman aged 18-29 years with Graves' hyperthyroidism.

The V call is TRBV14, the J call TRBJ1-4, with D hard to call. CDR3 length equals 14 residues. Trimming removed 1 base from V and 5 bases from J, with 8 bases in between. CDR1 is SGHDN, CDR2 FVKESK, per germline. The CDR3 region is CASSQGTFNEKLFF. The CDR3 nucleotides are TGTGCCAGCAGCCAAGGGACTTTCAATGAAAAACTGTTTTTT.

This clonotype showed up just a few times. This chain connects TRBV7-2 to TRBJ1-3; the D is unclear. The germline V gene encodes CDR1 SGHTA and CDR2 FQGNSA. The CDR3 has 15 residues. Trimming removed 1 base at V and 4 bases at J, with 11 bases between. CDR3 coding DNA: TGTGCCAGCAGCTTAGTTTGGGTCCCCGGAAACACCATATATTTT. The encoded protein is CASSLVWVPGNTIYF.

The sample holds many counts of this clonotype. The chain combines TRBV15 with TRBJ2-5, with a possible D match to TRBD2 (6 bases). Per the germline V gene, CDR1 is LNHNV and CDR2 is YYDKDF (reference sequence). V was pared by 0 bases and J by 4 bases, with 12 bases between. This CDR3 has 15 residues. CDR3 bases: TGTGCCACCAGCAGAGATCAGACTAGGGGAGAGACCCAGTACTTC. Translated, it gives CATSRDQTRGETQYF.

This clonotype occurred many times. V usage is TRBV4-1 and J usage is TRBJ2-7, with 11 bases fitting TRBD2. The CDR3 is 17 amino acids. Germline CDR1 is MGHRA and CDR2 is YSYEKL. V gave up 3 bases and J gave up 4 bases; unmatched junction bases: 11. CDR3 in DNA: TGCGCCAGCAGCCAGATGAACACAAGACTAGCGGGATACGAGCAGTACTTC. As protein: CASSQMNTRLAGYEQYF.

The chain employs TRBV20-1 and TRBJ2-1; 10 bases fit TRBD1. This CDR3 is built from 13 residues. The J segment lost 8 bases and the V segment lost 7 bases, leaving 8 bases of the junction unmatched. Looked up from germline, CDR1 is DFQATT and CDR2 is SNEGSKA (reference sequence). The CDR3 region is CSGQGALLDEQFF. The CDR3 nucleotides read TGCAGTGGACAGGGGGCGCTTCTGGATGAGCAGTTCTTC.

This clonotype came up many times. This chain uses TRBV12-3 or TRBV12-4 with TRBJ1-4, with unresolved D. The CDR3 extends over 14 amino acids. V was trimmed by 3 bases and J by 5 bases, leaving 10 bases between them. The CDR3 loop reads CASSLRTANEKLFF. CDR3 DNA sequence: TGTGCCAGCAGTTTGAGGACGGCGAATGAAAAACTGTTTTTT.

The sample holds one count of this clonotype. The chain combines TRBV7-9 with TRBJ1-3, with 7 bases lining up with TRBD1. Germline V gene data show CDR1 as SEHNR and CDR2 as FQNEAQ (reference sequence). V gave up 1 base and J gave up 4 bases; unmatched junction bases: 7. This CDR3 has 16 residues. CDR3 DNA sequence: TGTGCCAGCAGCTTAGGGCAGGGGGGCTTCGGAAACACCATATATTTT. Encoded protein: CASSLGQGGFGNTIYF.

This rearrangement joins TRBV7-6 to TRBJ1-2; D call uncertain. In germline, CDR1 is SGHVS, CDR2 FNYEAQ. V was shortened by 1 base and J by 10 bases, with 16 bases between the two germline ends. This CDR3 has 14 amino acids. The CDR3: CASSLDGEISYYTF. The CDR3 DNA follows: TGTGCCAGCAGCTTAGACGGGGAGATCAGTTACTACACCTTC.

In this sample, this clonotype turned up many times. The chain links TRBV15 to TRBJ2-2, with a tentative D call TRBD2 (5 bases). This CDR3 has 14 amino acids. V was shortened by 4 bases and J by 4 bases, with 10 bases between the two germline ends. Germline V gives CDR1 LNHNV, CDR2 YYDKDF (reference sequence). CDR3 DNA sequence: TGTGCCACCAGCACCCTGGGGAGCACCGGGGAGCTGTTTTTT. This codes for CATSTLGSTGELFF. Full variable domain (outside the CDR3, taken from reference TRBV15 and TRBJ2-2): DAMVIQNPRYQVTQFGKPVTLSCSQTLNHNVMYWYQQKSSQAPKLLFHYYDKDFNNEADTPDNFQSRRPNTSFCFLDIRSPGLGDTAMYLCATSTLGSTGELFFGEGSRLTVL.

The V call is TRBV20-1, the J call TRBJ1-5; D uncertain. The V gene's germline CDR1 is DFQATT and CDR2 SNEGSKA (reference sequence). The CDR3 is 13 amino acids. Trimming cost V 2 bases and J 14 bases, with 19 bases left between them. The CDR3 bases are TGCAGTGCTAGAACTAGCGGGAGCGAGAATGAGCATTTT. This gives the protein CSARTSGSENEHF.

The rearrangement links TRBV2 to TRBJ1-1; D is unresolved. Germline V gives CDR1 SNHLY, CDR2 FYNNEI. This CDR3 has 14 residues. V was shortened by 2 bases and J by 0 bases, with 7 bases between the two germline ends. CDR3 coding DNA: TGTGCCAGCAGTGAAAGAGCCATGAACACTGAAGCTTTCTTT. It codes for CASSERAMNTEAFF.

Notes on this clonotype: Because the CDR3 is missing its conserved closing phenylalanine or tryptophan, this is likely a read error. The genes are TRBV20-1 and TRBJ1-2; 8 nucleotides agree with TRBD1. The CDR3 is made up of 15 amino acids. Trimming removed 3 bases from V and 5 bases from J; junction bases left unmatched: 11. Germline V gene sequence: CDR1 DFQATT, CDR2 SNEGSKA (reference sequence). The CDR3 reads CSARDRAGGYYGYTS. Here the CDR3 DNA reads TGCAGTGCTAGGGATCGGGCAGGGGGCTATTATGGCTACACCTCC.

This clonotype was seen a single time. This rearrangement joins TRBV12-3 or TRBV12-4 to TRBJ1-4; D unresolved. The CDR3 consists of 12 residues. Trimming removed 2 bases from V and 7 bases from J, with 5 bases in between. The chain's CDR3 is CASSLRSEKLFF. The CDR3 DNA reads as TGTGCCAGCAGTTTACGGAGTGAAAAACTGTTTTTT.

This clonotype was recorded many times. The chain recombines TRBV20-1 with TRBJ1-4; D not resolved. Looked up from germline, CDR1 is DFQATT and CDR2 is SNEGSKA (reference sequence). The CDR3 length is 12 residues. For the CDR3, the DNA is TGCAGCACTAGAGGGTCGGATGAAAAACTGTTTTTT. Its translation is CSTRGSDEKLFF.

This chain uses TRBV5-1 with TRBJ2-7; D gene unclear. Trimming removed 1 base from V and 4 bases from J, with 12 bases in between. The germline V gene has CDR1 SGHRS and CDR2 YFSETQ. The CDR3 runs to 14 residues. The CDR3: CASSLWLAGYEQYF. CDR3 nucleotides: TGCGCCAGCAGCTTGTGGTTAGCTGGGTACGAGCAGTACTTC.

This clonotype has only a few counts. The V gene is TRBV7-8, the J gene TRBJ1-4; TRBD1 might be the D (6 bases). Trimming pared 1 base from V and 8 bases from J, leaving 14 bases between. The CDR3 loop spans 15 amino acids. Germline-derived CDR1 and CDR2 are SGHVS and FQNEAQ. CDR3 in DNA: TGTGCCAGCAGCTTAGAGACAGGAGCCGGAGAAAAACTGTTTTTT. Its translation is CASSLETGAGEKLFF.

This clonotype was counted ten times or more. The V call is TRBV6-2 or TRBV6-3, the J call TRBJ1-1; no firm D call. This CDR3 is 15 amino acids long. The V gene lost 2 bases and the J gene lost 6 bases, with 16 bases spanning the gap. From germline, CDR1 is MNHEY and CDR2 SVGEGT. CDR3 residues: CASSYHQVDRPEAFF. For the CDR3, the DNA is TGTGCCAGCAGTTACCACCAAGTGGATAGGCCTGAAGCTTTCTTT.

This sequence joins TRBV20-1 and TRBJ2-7; 9 nucleotides line up with TRBD2. The germline V gene has CDR1 DFQATT and CDR2 SNEGSKA (reference sequence). This CDR3 region has 14 residues. Trimming took 3 bases from V and 3 from J; bases not matched to a gene: 6. This CDR3 is CSASKSAGGYEQYF. DNA for the CDR3: TGCAGTGCTAGTAAGTCAGCGGGGGGCTACGAGCAGTACTTC.

This clonotype was detected many times. This sequence joins TRBV9 and TRBJ1-2, with D possibly being TRBD1 (5 bases). Trimming removed 0 bases at V and 6 bases at J, with 12 bases between. Looked up from germline, CDR1 is SGDLS and CDR2 is YYNGEE. This CDR3 comprises 14 residues. CDR3 residues: CASSVDGRVHGYTF. The CDR3, as DNA: TGTGCCAGCAGCGTAGATGGCAGGGTGCATGGCTACACCTTC.